This TCR beta chain was recovered during a study of T-cell memory formation after mild COVID-19. Per the germline V gene, CDR1 is DFQATT and CDR2 is SNEGSKA (reference sequence). J was trimmed by 8 bases and V by 0 bases; bases with no gene match: 10. The CDR3 spans 16 residues. Worth noting for this clonotype: Its specificity is unknown.

From 5'RACE with constant-segment primers came TCR alpha and TCR beta cDNA libraries that carried sample barcodes and UMIs. One entry per CDR3 protein, called by TCRdb with MiXCR from the 5' RACE reads. The sample holds approximately 45,000 distinct CDR3 sequences; over 6.5% are singletons and the top ten take roughly 0.79%. Study-level results: Clones that got smaller from day 15 to 85 had even CD4/CD8, while clones growing later tipped toward CD4+. CM and EM subsets held most contracting CD4+ clones; EMRA held CD8+ ones. Detection of some responders pre-infection suggested pre-existing cross-reactive memory T cells participated.

The sequence was obtained from an adult who had mild COVID-19 (a few samples of this study predate the infection). Cell type and time point are not known. Sample: PBMCs or a T cell subset sorted from them (not recorded which). This chain connects TRBV20-1 to TRBJ2-1; TRBD2 aligns across 10 bases. The CDR3 sequence: CSARETAGGKSDEQFF. CDR3 bases: TGCAGTGCTAGAGAAACAGCGGGGGGGAAGAGCGATGAGCAGTTCTTC.